The clone carrying this TCR beta chain came up a few times. Its antigen is unidentified. This record comes from a study of T cells in Graves' hyperthyroidism and ophthalmopathy. Study-wide points: It was a median around 6 months before onset that the model predicted ophthalmopathy. Most expanded thyroid clonotypes above 0.001 recurred in blood.

Researchers took RNA transcripts and amplified the TCR beta CDR3 regions from them. First-round RT-PCR targeting the TCR CDR3 was performed with the HTBI primer set. Via MiXCR, TCRdb re-called the multiplex PCR reads, giving one row per CDR3 protein. The sample lists roughly 500,000 distinct CDR3 sequences, roughly 45% occurring once. V gave up 7 bases and J gave up 7 bases, with 11 bases separating them. This CDR3 region has 13 residues. Looked up from germline, CDR1 is LNHDA and CDR2 is SQIVND (reference sequence). Patients having uncontrolled infection, another autoimmune disease, pregnancy or lactation were not included. Clinical symptoms, serum thyroxine and TRAb, thyroid ultrasound and orbital computed tomography were used for the diagnoses.

The sequence came from an adult woman with Graves' disease, either hyperthyroidism or ophthalmopathy (not recorded which). Sequenced: peripheral blood or thyroid tissue (not recorded which). The gene calls are TRBV19 and TRBJ1-6, with D possibly being TRBD1 (5 bases). In DNA, the CDR3 is TGTGCCAGTAAGGGAGGGGTGAATTCACCCCTCCACTTT. Its protein is CASKGGVNSPLHF.